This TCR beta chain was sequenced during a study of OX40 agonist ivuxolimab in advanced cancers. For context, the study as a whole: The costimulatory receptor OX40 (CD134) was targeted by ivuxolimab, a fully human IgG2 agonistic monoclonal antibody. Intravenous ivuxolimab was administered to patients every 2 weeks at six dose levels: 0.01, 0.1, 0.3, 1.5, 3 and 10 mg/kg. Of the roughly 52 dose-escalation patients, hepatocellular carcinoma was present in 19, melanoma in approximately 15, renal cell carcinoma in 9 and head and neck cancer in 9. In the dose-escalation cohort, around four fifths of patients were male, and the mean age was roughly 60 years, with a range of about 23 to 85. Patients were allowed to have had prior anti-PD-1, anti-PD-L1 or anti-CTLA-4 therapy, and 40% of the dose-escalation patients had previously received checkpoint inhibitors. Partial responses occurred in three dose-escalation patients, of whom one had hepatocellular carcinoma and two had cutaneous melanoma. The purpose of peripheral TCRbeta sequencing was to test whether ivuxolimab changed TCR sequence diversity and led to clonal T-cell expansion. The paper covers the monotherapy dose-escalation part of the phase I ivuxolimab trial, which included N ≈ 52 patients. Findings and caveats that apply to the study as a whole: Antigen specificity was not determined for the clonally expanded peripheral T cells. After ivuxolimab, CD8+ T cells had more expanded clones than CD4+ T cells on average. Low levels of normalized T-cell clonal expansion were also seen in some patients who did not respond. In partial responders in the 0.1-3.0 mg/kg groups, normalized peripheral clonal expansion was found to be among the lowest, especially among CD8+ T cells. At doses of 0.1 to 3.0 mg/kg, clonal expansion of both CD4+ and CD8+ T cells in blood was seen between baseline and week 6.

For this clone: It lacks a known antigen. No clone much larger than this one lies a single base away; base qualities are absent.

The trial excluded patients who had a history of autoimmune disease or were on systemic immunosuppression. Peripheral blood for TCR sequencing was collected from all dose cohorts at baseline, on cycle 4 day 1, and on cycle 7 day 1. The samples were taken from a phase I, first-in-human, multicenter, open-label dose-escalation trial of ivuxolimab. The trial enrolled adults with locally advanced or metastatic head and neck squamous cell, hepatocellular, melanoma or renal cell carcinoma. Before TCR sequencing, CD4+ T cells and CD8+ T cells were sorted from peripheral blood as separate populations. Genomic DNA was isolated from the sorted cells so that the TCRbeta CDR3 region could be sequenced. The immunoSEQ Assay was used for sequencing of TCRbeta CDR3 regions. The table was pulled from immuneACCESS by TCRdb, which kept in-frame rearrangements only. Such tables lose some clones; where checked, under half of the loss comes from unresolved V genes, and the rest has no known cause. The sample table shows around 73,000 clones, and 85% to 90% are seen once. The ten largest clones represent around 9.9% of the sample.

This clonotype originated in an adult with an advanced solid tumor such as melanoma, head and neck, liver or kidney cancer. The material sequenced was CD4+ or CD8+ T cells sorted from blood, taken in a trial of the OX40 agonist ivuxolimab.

The CDR3 protein is CASSSSGGELFF. The base sequence is TGTGCCAGCAGCAGTTCTGGCGGGGAGCTGTTTTTT. The rearranged segments are TRBV9 and TRBJ2-2, with the D gene too uncertain to name. There are 12 amino acids in the CDR3, from cysteine to phenylalanine inclusive. Kept here is only the CDR3 DNA, which spans 36 bases and is read in frame from base 1. Deletion took 4 bases off V and 7 bases off J, with a span of 8 bases between the germline ends. The germline V gene encodes CDR1 SGDLS and CDR2 YYNGEE.